This T cell receptor beta chain emerged from a study of T-cell memory formation after mild COVID-19. Study-level findings and limits: Contracting CD4+ clones sat mainly in CM and EM; CD8+ in EMRA.

Trimming left V 3 bases short and J 7 bases short, with 10 bases between. CDR3 length equals 12 residues. Via MiXCR, TCRdb re-called the 5' RACE reads, giving one row per CDR3 protein. The table has hundreds of thousands of distinct CDR3 sequences, 25% to 30% seen once. As regards this clonotype: Its antigen is still unknown.

The chain links TRBV12-3 or TRBV12-4 to TRBJ2-7; D call uncertain. The source is an adult woman who had mild COVID-19 (a few samples of this study predate the infection). Cell type and time point are not known. The source material was PBMCs or a T cell subset sorted from them (not recorded which). CDR3 DNA sequence: TGTGCCAGCAGTTTCCCTCTGGGTGAGCAGTACTTC. This sequence encodes CASSFPLGEQYF.